The rows below give T cell receptor beta chains drawn from one sample of a study of cytomegalovirus exposure and HLA in healthy donors. The table came from immunoSEQ multiplex PCR; TCRdb's copy has only in-frame clones and leaves some out. The sample has 130,000 to 150,000 clones; 85% to 90% are singletons. The sequencing sample was made of PBMCs. The receptor set was obtained from a woman between 18 and 30 years old in good health and CMV-seropositive. CDR3s include the opening cysteine and the closing phenylalanine or tryptophan. A D gene is named only where the DNA matches it firmly. Not every row has a clone size; where given, it reads once, few, many or a size class.

clone_size,d_call,j_call,v_call,cdr3_nt,cdr3_aa
NA,TRBD2,TRBJ2-3,TRBV10-2,TGCGCCAGCATGGGAGTAGCGGGAACTGCTAGCACAGATACGCAGTATTTT,CASMGVAGTASTDTQYF
NA,TRBD1,TRBJ1-2,TRBV28,TGTGCCAGCAGTTCAAAAGGACAGGGTGGCTATGGCTACACCTTC,CASSSKGQGGYGYTF
NA,TRBD1,TRBJ1-6,TRBV28,TGTGCCAGCGGAACCCGACAGGGGAATTCACCCCTCCACTTT,CASGTRQGNSPLHF
once,TRBD1,TRBJ2-1,TRBV27,TGTGCCAGCAGTGGATTTACAGGGGACAATGAGCAGTTCTTC,CASSGFTGDNEQFF
NA,NA,TRBJ1-4,TRBV5-1,TGCGCCAGCAGCTTGGTGTTGGGGACAACCGGGTCGGCTAATGAAAAACTGTTTTTT,CASSLVLGTTGSANEKLFF
once,TRBD1,TRBJ2-4,TRBV19,TGTGCCAGTAGTATAATAGACAGGGGGCGATCCAAAAACATTCAGTACTTC,CASSIIDRGRSKNIQYF
NA,NA,TRBJ1-2,TRBV30,TGTGCCTGTTTCGACAAAGGCGACTATGGCTACACCTTC,CACFDKGDYGYTF
NA,TRBD2,TRBJ2-7,TRBV6-5,TGTGCCAGCAGTTACTCGAAAGTAGCGGGGGCTAACGAGCAGTACTTC,CASSYSKVAGANEQYF
NA,NA,TRBJ2-1,TRBV5-6,TGTGCCAGCAGCTTGTGGGCAGGGATTGATGAGCAGTTCTTC,CASSLWAGIDEQFF
once,TRBD1,TRBJ1-2,TRBV28,TGTGCCAGCAGACCGCGCCGACAGGGAAACACCTTC,CASRPRRQGNTF
NA,NA,TRBJ2-7,TRBV11-1,TGTGCCAGCAGCTTAACGCGGCGGGGAACCTACGAGCAGTACTTC,CASSLTRRGTYEQYF
NA,TRBD2,TRBJ2-7,TRBV27,TGTGCCAGCAGTTTTCTCCGGATTCTAGCGGGGGGCCTTGTAGGCTACGAGCAGTACTTC,CASSFLRILAGGLVGYEQYF
NA,TRBD1,TRBJ1-2,TRBV30,TGTGCCTGGAGTTCGGACAGGGTCGGGAACTATGGCTACACCTTC,CAWSSDRVGNYGYTF
NA,TRBD2,TRBJ2-5,TRBV5-1,TGCGCCAGCAATGCCGGCGGGACTAGAAACCAAGAGACCCAGTACTTC,CASNAGGTRNQETQYF
NA,NA,TRBJ2-6,TRBV7-2,TGTGCCAGCAGCTTAGTTTCCGGGAGCTCTGGGGCCAACGTCCTGACTTTC,CASSLVSGSSGANVLTF
NA,TRBD1,TRBJ1-1,TRBV6-6,TGTGCCAGCAGTCCGGGACAGGGGCATACTGAAGCTTTCTTT,CASSPGQGHTEAFF
once,NA,TRBJ2-1,TRBV1,TGCACCAGCAGCCAAGCCAGGCGGGAGGTAAGCGATGAGCAGTTCTTC,CTSSQARREVSDEQFF
NA,NA,TRBJ2-2,TRBV2,TGTGCCAGCAGTGAACAGGGGCGAACCGGGGAGCTGTTTTTT,CASSEQGRTGELFF
NA,NA,TRBJ1-1,TRBV11-2,TGTGCCAGCAGTTTTAGGAGTCTGACTGAAGCTTTCTTT,CASSFRSLTEAFF
NA,NA,TRBJ2-3,TRBV28,TGTGCCAGCAGTTTTACGGGAGATCTAGATACGCAGTATTTT,CASSFTGDLDTQYF
NA,NA,TRBJ1-3,TRBV5-1,TGCGCCAGCAGCTTGGACAGGACGACTGGAAACACCATATATTTT,CASSLDRTTGNTIYF
NA,NA,TRBJ1-2,TRBV5-1,TGCGCCAGCAGCTTGGCGGGGGACCTTTGGGACTATGGCTACACCTTC,CASSLAGDLWDYGYTF
NA,TRBD1,TRBJ2-2,TRBV5-1,TGCGCCAGCAGCACAGGGACAGGGCGGACTCGCATCGGGGAACCGAACACCGGGGAGCTGTTTTTT,CASSTGTGRTRIGEPNTGELFF
once,TRBD2,TRBJ2-1,TRBV27,TGTGCCAGCAGTCAAGGGACTAGCGGGAGGGATGAGCAGTTCTTC,CASSQGTSGRDEQFF
once,TRBD2,TRBJ2-1,TRBV6-5,TGTGCCAGCAGTTACTCCGGGACTAGCGGTTACAATGAGCAGTTCTTC,CASSYSGTSGYNEQFF
NA,NA,TRBJ1-1,TRBV5-4,TGTGCCAGCAGCTTTCCCGGGAGGCACACTGAAGCTTTCTTT,CASSFPGRHTEAFF
NA,NA,TRBJ2-1,TRBV5-1,TGCGCCAGCAGCCCGGACCAGCGGTTATCGGATGAGCAGTTCTTC,CASSPDQRLSDEQFF
once,NA,TRBJ2-5,TRBV9,TGTGCCAGCACTAAGGGGCCGAACCAAGAGACCCAGTACTTC,CASTKGPNQETQYF
NA,TRBD1,TRBJ1-2,TRBV6-5,TGTGCCAGCACCAGTGACAGGGTCCTTGACTATGGCTACACCTTC,CASTSDRVLDYGYTF
NA,TRBD1,TRBJ1-2,TRBV28,TGTGCCAGCAGTACGACAGGGGAGGGCTACACCTTC,CASSTTGEGYTF
NA,TRBD2,TRBJ2-7,TRBV7-9,TGTGCCAGCAGCTTAGCTAGCGGGATGGAGCACGAGCAGTACTTC,CASSLASGMEHEQYF
NA,NA,TRBJ2-1,TRBV10-1,TGCGCCAGCAGTGAGGCAGGGCTCAATGAGCAGTTCTTC,CASSEAGLNEQFF
NA,NA,TRBJ2-3,TRBV18,TGTGCCAGCTCACTAGTATCAGATACGCAGTATTTT,CASSLVSDTQYF
NA,NA,TRBJ1-1,TRBV5-4,TGTGCCAGCAGCTTGGCCGGGGGGGCAGTCGAAGCTTTCTTT,CASSLAGGAVEAFF
NA,NA,TRBJ1-2,TRBV6-5,TGTGCCAGCAGGACTTACAGGGTGAGGGACTATGGCTACACCTTC,CASRTYRVRDYGYTF
NA,NA,TRBJ1-4,TRBV25-1,TGTGCCAGCAGTGGGGGGGGCGCGGCGGAAAAACTGTTTTTT,CASSGGGAAEKLFF
NA,NA,TRBJ2-7,TRBV6-1,TGTGCCAGCAGTACCGGGATCTTCGACTACGAGCAGTACTTC,CASSTGIFDYEQYF
once,NA,TRBJ1-6,TRBV6-1,TGTGCCAGCAGTGCCCCTTGGCAGTATAATTCACCCCTCCACTTT,CASSAPWQYNSPLHF
once,TRBD2,TRBJ2-3,TRBV30,TGTGCCTGGACCAGCGGGACTAGCACAGATACGCAGTATTTT,CAWTSGTSTDTQYF
NA,NA,TRBJ1-6,TRBV28,TGTGCCAGCAGTTTAAGGGACTACTATAATTCACCCCTCCACTTT,CASSLRDYYNSPLHF